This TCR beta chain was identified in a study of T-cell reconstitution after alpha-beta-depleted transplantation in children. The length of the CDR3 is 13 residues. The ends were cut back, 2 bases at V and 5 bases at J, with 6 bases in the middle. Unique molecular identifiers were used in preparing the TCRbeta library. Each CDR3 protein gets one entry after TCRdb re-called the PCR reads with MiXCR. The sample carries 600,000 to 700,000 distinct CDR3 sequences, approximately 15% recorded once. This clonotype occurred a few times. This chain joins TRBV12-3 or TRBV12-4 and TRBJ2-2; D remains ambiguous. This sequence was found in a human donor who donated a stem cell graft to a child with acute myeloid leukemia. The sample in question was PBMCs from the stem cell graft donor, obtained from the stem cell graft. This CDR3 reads CASSLYPTGELFF. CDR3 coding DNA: TGTGCCAGCAGTTTATACCCAACCGGGGAGCTGTTTTTT.